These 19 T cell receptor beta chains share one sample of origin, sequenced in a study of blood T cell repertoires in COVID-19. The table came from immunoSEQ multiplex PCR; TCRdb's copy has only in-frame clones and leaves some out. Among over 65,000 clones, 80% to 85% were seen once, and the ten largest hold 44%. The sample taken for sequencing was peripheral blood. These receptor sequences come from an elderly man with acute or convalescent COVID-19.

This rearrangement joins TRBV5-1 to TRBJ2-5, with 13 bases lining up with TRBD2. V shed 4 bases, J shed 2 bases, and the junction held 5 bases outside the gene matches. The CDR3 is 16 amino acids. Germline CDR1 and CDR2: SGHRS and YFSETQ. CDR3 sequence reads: CASSAGTSGTQETQYF. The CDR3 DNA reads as TGCGCCAGCAGCGCGGGGACTAGCGGGACACAAGAGACCCAGTACTTC.

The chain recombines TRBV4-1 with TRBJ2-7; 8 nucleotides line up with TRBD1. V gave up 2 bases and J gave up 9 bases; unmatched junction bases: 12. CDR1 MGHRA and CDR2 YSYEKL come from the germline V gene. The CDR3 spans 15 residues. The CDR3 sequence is CASSQQAGTGLRQYF. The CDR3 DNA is TGCGCCAGCAGCCAACAAGCCGGGACAGGTCTAAGGCAGTACTTC.

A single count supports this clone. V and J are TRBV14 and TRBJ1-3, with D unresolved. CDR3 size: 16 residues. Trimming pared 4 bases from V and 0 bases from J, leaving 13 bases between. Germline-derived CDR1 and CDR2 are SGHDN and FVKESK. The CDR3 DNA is TGTGCCAGCAGCCGTACTTGGGCAGGCTCTGGAAACACCATATATTTT. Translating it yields CASSRTWAGSGNTIYF.

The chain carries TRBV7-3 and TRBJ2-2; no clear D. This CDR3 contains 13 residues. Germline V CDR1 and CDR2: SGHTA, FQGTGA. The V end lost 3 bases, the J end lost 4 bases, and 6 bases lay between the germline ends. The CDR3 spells CASSFSLTGELFF. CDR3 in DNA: TGTGCCAGCAGCTTCTCTCTCACCGGGGAGCTGTTTTTT.

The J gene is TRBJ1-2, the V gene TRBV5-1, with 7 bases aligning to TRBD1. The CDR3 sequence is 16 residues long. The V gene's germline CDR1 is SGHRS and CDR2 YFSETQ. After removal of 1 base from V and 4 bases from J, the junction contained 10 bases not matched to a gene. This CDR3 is CASSLTAVTGSYGYTF. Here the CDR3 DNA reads TGCGCCAGCAGCTTGACAGCAGTGACAGGGTCCTATGGCTACACCTTC.

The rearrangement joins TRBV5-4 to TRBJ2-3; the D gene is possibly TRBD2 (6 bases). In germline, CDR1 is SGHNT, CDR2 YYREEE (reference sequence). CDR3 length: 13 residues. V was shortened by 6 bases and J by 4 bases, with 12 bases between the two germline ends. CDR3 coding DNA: TGTGCCAGCACCCAACCTAGCGCAGATACGCAGTATTTT. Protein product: CASTQPSADTQYF.

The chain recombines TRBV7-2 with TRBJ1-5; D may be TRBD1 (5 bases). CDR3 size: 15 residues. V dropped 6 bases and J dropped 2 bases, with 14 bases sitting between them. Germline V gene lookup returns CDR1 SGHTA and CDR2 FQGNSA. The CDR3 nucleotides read TGTGCCAGCAGACGAACAGGAGACCGCAATCAGCCCCAGCATTTT. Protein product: CASRRTGDRNQPQHF.

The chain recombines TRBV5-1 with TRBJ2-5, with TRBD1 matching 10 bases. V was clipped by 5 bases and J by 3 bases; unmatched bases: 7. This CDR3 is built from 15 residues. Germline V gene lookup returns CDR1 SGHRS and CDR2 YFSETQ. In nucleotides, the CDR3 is TGCGCCAGCAGACTGACAGGGGGCATGGAAGAGACCCAGTACTTC. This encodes CASRLTGGMEETQYF.

The CDR3 coding sequence is TGTGCCTGGTCCTGGGGGGAAGAAAAACTGTTTTTT. Amino acid sequence: CAWSWGEEKLFF. The chain employs TRBV30 and TRBJ1-4, with a weak D call TRBD1 (5 bases). Germline CDR1 is GTSNPN and CDR2 is SVGIG (reference sequence). Trimming shortened V by 5 bases and J by 8 bases, and 12 bases separated the two germline ends. The length of the CDR3 is 12 residues.

In DNA, the CDR3 is TGTGCCAGCTCCCGGGATGTCGGAGGCGATGAGCAGTTCTTC. Translating it yields CASSRDVGGDEQFF. This chain uses TRBV18 with TRBJ2-1; possibly TRBD2 for D (5 bases). Germline V gene lookup returns CDR1 KGHSH and CDR2 LQKENI. The CDR3 runs to 14 residues. V lost 6 bases to trimming and J lost 8 bases, with 17 bases between them.

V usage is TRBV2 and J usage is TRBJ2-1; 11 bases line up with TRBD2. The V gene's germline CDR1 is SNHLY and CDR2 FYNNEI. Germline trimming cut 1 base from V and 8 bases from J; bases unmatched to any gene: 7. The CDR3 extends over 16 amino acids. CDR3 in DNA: TGTGCCAGCAGTGAAGAGGTAGCGGGAGGGCCATATGAGCAGTTCTTC. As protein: CASSEEVAGGPYEQFF.

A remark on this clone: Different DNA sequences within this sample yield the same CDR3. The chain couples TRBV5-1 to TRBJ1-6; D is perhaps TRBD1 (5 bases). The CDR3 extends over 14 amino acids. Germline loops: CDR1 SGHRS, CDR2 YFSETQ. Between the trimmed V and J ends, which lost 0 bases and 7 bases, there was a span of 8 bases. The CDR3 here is CASSLDRRNSPLHF. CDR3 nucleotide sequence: TGCGCCAGCAGCTTGGACAGGAGAAATTCACCCCTCCACTTT.

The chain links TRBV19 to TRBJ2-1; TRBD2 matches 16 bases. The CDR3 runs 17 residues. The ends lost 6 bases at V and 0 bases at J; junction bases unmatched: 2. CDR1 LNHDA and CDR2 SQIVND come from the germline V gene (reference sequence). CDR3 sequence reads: CASRGLAGGSSYNEQFF. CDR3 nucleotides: TGTGCCAGTAGGGGACTAGCGGGAGGGAGCTCCTACAATGAGCAGTTCTTC.

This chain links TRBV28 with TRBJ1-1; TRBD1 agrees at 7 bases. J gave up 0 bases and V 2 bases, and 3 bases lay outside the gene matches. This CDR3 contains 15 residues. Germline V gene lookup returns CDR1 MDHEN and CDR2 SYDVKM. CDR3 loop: CASSLGTALNTEAFF. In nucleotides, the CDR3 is TGTGCCAGCAGTTTAGGGACAGCCCTGAACACTGAAGCTTTCTTT.

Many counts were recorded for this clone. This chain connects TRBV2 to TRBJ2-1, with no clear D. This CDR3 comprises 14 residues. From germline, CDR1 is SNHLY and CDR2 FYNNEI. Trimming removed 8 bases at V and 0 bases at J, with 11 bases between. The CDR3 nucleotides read TGTGCCAGCCGCGGCTCCAGCTCCTACAATGAGCAGTTCTTC. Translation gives CASRGSSSYNEQFF.

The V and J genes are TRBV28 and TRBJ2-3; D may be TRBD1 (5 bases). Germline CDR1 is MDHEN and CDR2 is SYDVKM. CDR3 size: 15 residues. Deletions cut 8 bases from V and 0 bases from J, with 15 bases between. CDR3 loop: CASQLQGVSTDTQYF. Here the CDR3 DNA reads TGTGCCAGCCAGCTCCAGGGTGTTAGCACAGATACGCAGTATTTT.

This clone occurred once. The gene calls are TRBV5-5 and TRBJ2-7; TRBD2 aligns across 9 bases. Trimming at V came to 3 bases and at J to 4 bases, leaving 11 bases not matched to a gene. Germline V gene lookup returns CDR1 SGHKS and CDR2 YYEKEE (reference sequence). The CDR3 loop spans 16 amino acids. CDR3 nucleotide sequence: TGTGCCAGCAGCTCTGGAGAAAGTAGCGGGAGTTACGAGCAGTACTTC. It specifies CASSSGESSGSYEQYF.

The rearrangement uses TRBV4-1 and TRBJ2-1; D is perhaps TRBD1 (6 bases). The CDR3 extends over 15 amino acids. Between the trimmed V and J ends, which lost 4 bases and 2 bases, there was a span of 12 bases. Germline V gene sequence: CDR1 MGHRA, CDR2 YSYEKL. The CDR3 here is CASSRDQGTYNEQFF. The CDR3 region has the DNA TGCGCCAGCAGCCGAGACCAGGGGACCTACAATGAGCAGTTCTTC.

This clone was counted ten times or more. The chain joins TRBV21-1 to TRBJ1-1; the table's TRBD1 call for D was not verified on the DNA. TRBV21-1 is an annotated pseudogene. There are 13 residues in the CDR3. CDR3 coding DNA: TGTGCCAGTCGCTGCCCAGGGAACACTGAAGCTTTCTTT. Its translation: CASRCPGNTEAFF.